One sample yielded the 29 T cell receptor beta chains listed below, sequenced in a study of blood T cell repertoires in COVID-19. The protocol was immunoSEQ multiplex PCR, while the TCRdb copy is restricted to in-frame clones and leaves out a portion. The sample lists 350,000 to 450,000 clones; approximately 91% were seen once. Specimen: PBMCs or T cells enriched from blood (not recorded which). These receptor sequences come from a woman between 40 and 50 years old who had been exposed to COVID-19.

V usage is TRBV30 and J usage is TRBJ2-7; 7 positions agree with TRBD1. V lost 7 bases, J lost 4 bases, and 10 bases stayed unmatched. The CDR3 runs 13 residues. CDR1 is GTSNPN, CDR2 SVGIG, per germline (reference sequence). The CDR3 coding sequence is TGTGCCTTGATGACAGGGAAGGGTTACGAGCAGTACTTC. Protein sequence: CALMTGKGYEQYF.

The chain employs TRBV5-1 and TRBJ1-2; D remains ambiguous. V dropped 7 bases and J dropped 8 bases, with 18 bases sitting between them. In germline, CDR1 is SGHRS, CDR2 YFSETQ. The CDR3 is 13 residues long. The CDR3 sequence: CASRRYTAEGYTF. In DNA, the CDR3 is TGCGCCAGCCGAAGATACACGGCGGAAGGCTACACCTTC.

The V and J genes are TRBV14 and TRBJ1-2; 7 nucleotides match TRBD1. Germline trimming cut 2 bases from V and 6 bases from J; bases unmatched to any gene: 12. The germline gives CDR1 SGHDN, CDR2 FVKESK. The CDR3 consists of 16 residues. The CDR3, as DNA: TGTGCCAGCAGCCAAATATTGACAGGGAGGCCTAATGGCTACACCTTC. Its translation is CASSQILTGRPNGYTF.

The V gene is TRBV6-5, the J gene TRBJ1-1, with D perhaps TRBD1 (6 bases). V was cut by 2 bases and J by 1 base, with 8 bases left in between. Germline loops: CDR1 MNHEY, CDR2 SVGAGI. The CDR3 consists of 14 residues. The CDR3 protein is CASSYGQKNTEAFF. DNA for the CDR3: TGTGCCAGCAGTTACGGACAGAAGAACACTGAAGCTTTCTTT.

The chain links TRBV13 to TRBJ2-7; D is ambiguous. Trimming left V 5 bases short and J 1 base short, with 9 bases between. The germline CDR1 and CDR2 sequences are PRHDT and FYEKMQ (reference sequence). The CDR3 consists of 13 residues. CDR3 in DNA: TGTGCCAGCAGCCAAACAGCTTCCTACGAGCAGTACTTC. This encodes CASSQTASYEQYF.

This clone is a singleton in its sample. The chain links TRBV2 to TRBJ1-1, with D maybe TRBD1 (5 bases). Germline V gives CDR1 SNHLY, CDR2 FYNNEI. The V end lost 8 bases, the J end lost 0 bases, and 13 bases lay between the germline ends. The CDR3 is 14 amino acids. CDR3 amino acids: CASALRTLNTEAFF. CDR3 DNA sequence: TGTGCCAGCGCCCTTCGGACATTGAACACTGAAGCTTTCTTT.

The chain joins TRBV14 to TRBJ1-1; TRBD1 matches at 9 bases. Looked up from germline, CDR1 is SGHDN and CDR2 is FVKESK. This CDR3 comprises 16 residues. Trimming at V came to 1 base and at J to 5 bases, leaving 8 bases not matched to a gene. The CDR3 coding sequence is TGTGCCAGCAGCCAAGGGGTTGGGACAGGGTTTACTGAAGCTTTCTTT. Translating it yields CASSQGVGTGFTEAFF. Variable domain in full (rest from reference TRBV14 and TRBJ1-1): EAGVTQFPSHSVIEKGQTVTLRCDPISGHDNLYWYRRVMGKEIKFLLHFVKESKQDESGMPNNRFLAERTGGTYSTLKVQPAELEDSGVYFCASSQGVGTGFTEAFFGQGTRLTVV.

The chain uses TRBV5-1 and TRBJ2-2; maybe TRBD1 (6 bases). The CDR3 has 15 amino acids. V was clipped by 2 bases and J by 1 base, with 9 bases between them. CDR1 SGHRS and CDR2 YFSETQ come from the germline V gene. CDR3 region: CASSLPTGNTGELFF. The CDR3 region has the DNA TGCGCCAGCAGCTTACCGACAGGGAACACCGGGGAGCTGTTTTTT.

This clone was observed once. The CDR3 loop is CASSISSRQTSTDTQYF. The CDR3 DNA reads as TGTGCCAGTAGTATATCTTCCCGACAGACCAGCACAGATACGCAGTATTTT. V is TRBV19 and J is TRBJ2-3; D might be TRBD1 (5 bases). The V end lost 2 bases, the J end lost 0 bases, and 15 bases lay between the germline ends. The CDR3 spans 17 residues. Germline V CDR1 and CDR2: LNHDA, SQIVND (reference sequence).

V and J are TRBV19 and TRBJ2-7, with D possibly matching TRBD2 (7 bases). Per the germline V gene, CDR1 is LNHDA and CDR2 is SQIVND (reference sequence). The CDR3 contains 15 residues. V shed 2 bases and J shed 1 base, with 12 bases lying between them. The CDR3 DNA reads TGTGCCAGTAGTATATCCGGGGGGCCGTCCTACGAGCAGTACTTC. Residues: CASSISGGPSYEQYF.

This clone was counted a few times. The rearrangement joins TRBV10-1 to TRBJ1-4; 7 nucleotides match TRBD1. Looked up from germline, CDR1 is WNHNN and CDR2 is SYGVQD (reference sequence). The CDR3 extends over 15 amino acids. V dropped 5 bases and J dropped 7; count of bases not matched to a gene: 10. The CDR3 coding sequence is TGCGCCAGCAGTTCGACAGGGTCGAGTGGTGAAAAACTGTTTTTT. Protein product: CASSSTGSSGEKLFF.

This clone was seen just once. The chain recombines TRBV5-1 with TRBJ2-4; D is perhaps TRBD2 (6 bases). The germline CDR1 and CDR2 sequences are SGHRS and YFSETQ. The V end lost 3 bases, the J end lost 3 bases, and 16 bases lay between the germline ends. The CDR3 covers 16 residues. The CDR3 nucleotides read TGCGCCAGCAGCTCCCTAACGGGGGTTGTCAAAAACATTCAGTACTTC. This gives the protein CASSSLTGVVKNIQYF.

CDR3 residues: CASSEPGGSPYEQYF. CDR3 coding DNA: TGTGCCAGCAGTGAACCGGGAGGGAGTCCCTACGAGCAGTACTTC. This chain links TRBV2 with TRBJ2-7, with 8 nucleotides matching TRBD2. This CDR3 contains 15 residues. After removal of 2 bases from V and 2 bases from J, the junction contained 5 bases not matched to a gene. The germline V gene has CDR1 SNHLY and CDR2 FYNNEI. The complete variable domain, with remaining parts taken from reference TRBV2 and TRBJ2-7, reads EPEVTQTPSHQVTQMGQEVILRCVPISNHLYFYWYRQILGQKVEFLVSFYNNEISEKSEIFDDQFSVERPDGSNFTLKIRSTKLEDSAMYFCASSEPGGSPYEQYFGPGTRLTVT.

The V call is TRBV12-3 or TRBV12-4, the J call TRBJ1-1, with TRBD1 as a possible D gene (5 bases). This CDR3 is 12 amino acids long. The V gene lost 3 bases and the J gene lost 11 bases, with 13 bases spanning the gap. This CDR3 reads CASSFRAWNAFF. The DNA for the CDR3 is TGTGCCAGCAGTTTCAGGGCCTGGAACGCTTTCTTT.

This rearrangement joins TRBV7-3 to TRBJ2-5; the D is unclear. Germline V gene lookup returns CDR1 SGHTA and CDR2 FQGTGA. The length of the CDR3 is 13 residues. The ends were cut back, 4 bases at V and 4 bases at J, with 10 bases in the middle. The CDR3, as DNA: TGTGCCAGCAGCTCCCATAGAGGAGAGACCCAGTACTTC. This translates into CASSSHRGETQYF.

V is TRBV19 and J is TRBJ1-5; 9 bases fit TRBD1. The CDR3 has 16 residues. V lost 5 bases to trimming and J lost 7 bases; unmatched junction nucleotides: 12. The germline V gene encodes CDR1 LNHDA and CDR2 SQIVND (reference sequence). The CDR3: CASSPWGQGRMQPQHF. The CDR3 region has the DNA TGTGCCAGTAGTCCGTGGGGACAGGGAAGAATGCAGCCCCAGCATTTT.

The chain couples TRBV5-4 to TRBJ2-7; possibly TRBD1 for D (5 bases). The CDR3 runs to 14 residues. Germline V gives CDR1 SGHNT, CDR2 YYREEE (reference sequence). V was pared by 6 bases and J by 8 bases, with 21 bases between. Written as DNA, the CDR3 is TGTGCCAGCACCCCGGACCTCGACAGCACGAAGCAGTACTTC. Translated, it gives CASTPDLDSTKQYF.

The J gene is TRBJ1-2, the V gene TRBV18; D possibly corresponds to TRBD1 (6 bases). Per the germline V gene, CDR1 is KGHSH and CDR2 is LQKENI. The CDR3 loop spans 14 amino acids. The V gene lost 4 bases and the J gene lost 8 bases, with 17 bases spanning the gap. CDR3 in DNA: TGTGCCAGCTCACAAGACACAGGGTGGAAAGGCTACACCTTC. It codes for CASSQDTGWKGYTF.

This chain links TRBV10-3 with TRBJ1-1; 10 bases are a match to TRBD1. Trimming cost V 6 bases and J 1 base; bases outside gene matches: 5. The CDR3 extends over 15 amino acids. The germline gives CDR1 ENHRY, CDR2 SYGVKD. CDR3 DNA sequence: TGTGCCATCAGGGAGGACAGGGGGAGGAACACTGAAGCTTTCTTT. Its translation: CAIREDRGRNTEAFF.

As regards this clone: Additional DNA sequences in this sample encode the identical CDR3. The J gene is TRBJ1-2, the V gene TRBV7-3; 8 bases line up with TRBD1. The CDR3 length is 13 residues. Germline V CDR1 and CDR2: SGHTA, FQGTGA. Trimming removed 5 bases from V and 5 bases from J; junction bases left unmatched: 4. CDR3 coding DNA: TGTGCCAGCAGCCCAGGGGGCGGGTATGGCTACACCTTC. Its translation is CASSPGGGYGYTF. Variable domain in full (rest from reference TRBV7-3 and TRBJ1-2): GAGVSQTPSNKVTEKGKYVELRCDPISGHTALYWYRQSLGQGPEFLIYFQGTGAADDSGLPNDRFFAVRPEGSVSTLKIQRTERGDSAVYLCASSPGGGYGYTFGSGTRLTVV.

The chain uses TRBV3-1 (or the pseudogene TRBV3-2) and TRBJ2-1; 7 bases match TRBD2. CDR1 and CDR2 (germline): LGHDT, YNNKEL (reference sequence). This CDR3 spans 15 amino acids. The V gene end was trimmed by 3 bases and the J gene end by 0 bases; junction bases not matched to a gene: 2. The CDR3: CASSQGGVSYNEQFF. The CDR3 coding sequence is TGTGCCAGCAGCCAGGGGGGGGTCTCCTACAATGAGCAGTTCTTC.

The genes are TRBV9 and TRBJ1-4; D gene unclear. Trimming cost V 4 bases and J 4 bases, with 14 bases left between them. Germline-derived CDR1 and CDR2 are SGDLS and YYNGEE. CDR3 size: 15 residues. The CDR3 DNA sequence: TGTGCCAGCAGCCTAGTCGGAGCTCTTAATGAAAAACTGTTTTTT. Amino acids: CASSLVGALNEKLFF. Complete variable domain (other parts from reference TRBV9 and TRBJ1-4): DSGVTQTPKHLITATGQRVTLRCSPRSGDLSVYWYQQSLDQGLQFLIQYYNGEERAKGNILERFSAQQFPDLHSELNLSSLELGDSALYFCASSLVGALNEKLFFGSGTQLSVL.

This chain joins TRBV6-4 and TRBJ2-5; D possibly corresponds to TRBD2 (6 bases). CDR3 length: 15 residues. The V gene's germline CDR1 is MRHNA and CDR2 SNTAGT. Between the trimmed V and J ends, which lost 3 bases and 5 bases, there was a span of 16 bases. Here the CDR3 reads CASSEPRRARETQYF. The DNA for the CDR3 is TGTGCCAGCAGTGAACCCCGGAGGGCCCGGGAGACCCAGTACTTC.

The rearrangement uses TRBV7-2 and TRBJ1-1; 8 bases match TRBD1. The CDR3 loop spans 15 amino acids. Germline assignment: CDR1 SGHTA and CDR2 FQGNSA. V shed 0 bases, J shed 4 bases, and the junction held 4 bases outside the gene matches. CDR3 sequence reads: CASSLAQGAGTEAFF. CDR3 coding DNA: TGTGCCAGCAGCTTAGCCCAGGGGGCGGGCACTGAAGCTTTCTTT.

V is TRBV5-1 and J is TRBJ1-2; 8 nucleotides line up with TRBD1. Germline loops: CDR1 SGHRS, CDR2 YFSETQ. Losses at the gene ends were 0 bases for V and 3 bases for J; bases not matched to a gene: 7. The CDR3 loop spans 16 amino acids. CDR3 in DNA: TGCGCCAGCAGCTTGGGACAGGGGATCTTTGACTATGGCTACACCTTC. This translates into CASSLGQGIFDYGYTF. Complete variable domain (other parts from reference TRBV5-1 and TRBJ1-2): KAGVTQTPRYLIKTRGQQVTLSCSPISGHRSVSWYQQTPGQGLQFLFEYFSETQRNKGNFPGRFSGRQFSNSRSEMNVSTLELGDSALYLCASSLGQGIFDYGYTFGSGTRLTVV.

The chain couples TRBV12-3 or TRBV12-4 to TRBJ1-1, with no clear D. The CDR3 covers 13 residues. Trimming pared 5 bases from V and 2 bases from J, leaving 9 bases between. CDR3 DNA sequence: TGTGCCAGCAGTGAGACGGGAAACACTGAAGCTTTCTTT. Translating it yields CASSETGNTEAFF.

This clone was observed once. V usage is TRBV19 and J usage is TRBJ1-6; 7 positions match TRBD1. With V trimmed by 5 bases and J by 11 bases, 9 bases remained unmatched. Germline assignment: CDR1 LNHDA and CDR2 SQIVND (reference sequence). This CDR3 is 14 amino acids long. The CDR3 region has the DNA TGTGCCAGTAGTGAGGGACAGCAATTGGCACCCCTCCACTTT. This translates into CASSEGQQLAPLHF.

This clone was recorded only once. As DNA, the CDR3 is TGTGCCAGCAGCTTATCGTTCCCAGATACGCAGTATTTT. Protein product: CASSLSFPDTQYF. V gene TRBV5-4 combines with J gene TRBJ2-3; no reliable D call. Germline CDR1 reads SGHNT; CDR2 reads YYREEE (reference sequence). The V gene lost 2 bases and the J gene lost 4 bases, with 8 bases spanning the gap. The CDR3 is 13 amino acids.

The rearrangement links TRBV11-3 to TRBJ1-2; 8 bases are a match to TRBD1. Trimming removed 6 bases from V and 5 bases from J; junction bases left unmatched: 8. This CDR3 spans 14 amino acids. CDR1 and CDR2 from the germline V gene are SGHNT and YENEEA. CDR3 in DNA: TGTGCCAGCAGTTACCCGGGACAGGAATATGGCTACACCTTC. Residues: CASSYPGQEYGYTF.